This TCR beta chain was captured in a study of T cells in Graves' hyperthyroidism and ophthalmopathy. Study-wide findings and caveats: A 13 V-J model separated ophthalmopathy from stable hyperthyroidism. Blood shared most expanded thyroid clonotypes above 0.001.

Authors of the study amplified TCR beta CDR3 regions from RNA transcripts. The primer set for the first-round RT-PCR of the TCR CDR3 was HTBI. Using its own MiXCR run on the multiplex PCR reads, TCRdb lists one record per CDR3 protein. The data contain 490,000 or so distinct CDR3 sequences, approximately 23% of them singletons. Individuals with ophthalmopathy presented a Clinical Activity Score of at least 3, a NOSPECS grade of at least 4 and a duration under 3 months. Remarks on this clonotype: Its antigen remains unknown.

The sample consisted of blood. The receptor comes from a woman in her 70s with Graves' ophthalmopathy.

Here the CDR3 DNA reads TGTGCCAGTAGCAACGCAGGGGGCCCCCGCCCCTATGGCTACACCTTC. Protein: CASSNAGGPRPYGYTF. The V and J genes are TRBV19 and TRBJ1-2, with TRBD1 matching 8 bases. The CDR3 sequence is 16 residues long. CDR1 is LNHDA and CDR2 is SQIVND in the germline V gene (reference sequence). V was pared by 6 bases and J by 4 bases, with 13 bases of the junction left unmatched.